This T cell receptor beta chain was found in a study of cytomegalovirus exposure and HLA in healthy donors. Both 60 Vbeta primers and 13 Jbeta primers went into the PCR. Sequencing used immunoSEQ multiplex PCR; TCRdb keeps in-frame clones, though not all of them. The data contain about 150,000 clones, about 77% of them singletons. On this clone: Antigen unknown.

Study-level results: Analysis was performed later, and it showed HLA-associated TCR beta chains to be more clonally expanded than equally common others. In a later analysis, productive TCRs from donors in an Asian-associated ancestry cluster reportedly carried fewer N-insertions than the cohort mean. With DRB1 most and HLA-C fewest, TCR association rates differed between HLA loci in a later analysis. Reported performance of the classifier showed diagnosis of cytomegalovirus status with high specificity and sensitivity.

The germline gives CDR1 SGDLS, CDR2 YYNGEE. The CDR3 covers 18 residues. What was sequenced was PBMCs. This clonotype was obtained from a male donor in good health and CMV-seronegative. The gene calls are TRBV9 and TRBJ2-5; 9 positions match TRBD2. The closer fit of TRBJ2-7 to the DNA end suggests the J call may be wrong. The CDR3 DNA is TGTGCCAGCAGCGTAGGAGTTGCGGGAGGGCCTCAGTCCTACGAGCAGTACTTC. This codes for CASSVGVAGGPQSYEQYF.